This T cell receptor beta chain is drawn from a study of blood T cell repertoires in COVID-19. Study in general: Italy, Spain and the United States were the sources of the convalescent and acute COVID-19 samples.

In the source study's methods: Estimation of nucleated cell counts was performed using reference gene primer amplification. Generated by immunoSEQ multiplex PCR, the TCRdb table keeps only in-frame clones and is missing some. Clonal size and the V and J genes are those of that table, whereas D and trimming came from the DNA. The sample records roughly 90,000 clones, about 88% being singletons. After removal of 3 bases from V and 4 bases from J, the junction contained 8 bases not matched to a gene. Germline loops: CDR1 SGHKS, CDR2 YYEKEE (reference sequence). This CDR3 spans 15 amino acids. The specimen was peripheral blood. This sequence was found in a man between 35 and 55 years old with acute or convalescent COVID-19. V usage is TRBV5-5 and J usage is TRBJ2-5, with TRBD1 identical over 8 bases. The CDR3 nucleotides read TGTGCCAGCAGCTCCCTCCGGACAGGGCCAGAGACCCAGTACTTC. It translates to CASSSLRTGPETQYF.